The entry below describes one T cell receptor (beta chain). Its target is unknown. V shed 6 bases and J shed 3 bases, with 22 bases lying between them. Germline V gene lookup returns CDR1 SEHNR and CDR2 FQNEAQ (reference sequence). The CDR3 sequence is 17 residues long. Obtained from alopecia areata patients were lesional scalp punch biopsies along with peripheral blood. These data originate in a study of CD8+ T cells in alopecia areata. Study outcomes and limitations: Elevated clonality characterized lesional scalp relative to normal scalp, particularly in alopecia totalis/universalis.

Reverse transcribed after extraction, RNA yielded cDNA as the sequencing template. Data came from immunoSEQ multiplex PCR; TCRdb stores just in-frame clones and leaves some out. Found here are some 170,000 clones, roughly 59% of them singletons; the top ten hold over 1.5%. This TCR was recovered from a human donor with alopecia areata. The sample here was CD4+ T cells sorted from blood, taken at week 0. The chain combines TRBV7-9 with TRBJ2-3; weak D call: TRBD2 (7 bases). CDR3 amino acids: CASRRLMTGGNTDTQYF. The DNA for the CDR3 is TGTGCCAGCAGGCGCCTTATGACGGGGGGCAATACAGATACGCAGTATTTT.